A single sample is the source of the 10 T cell receptor beta chains below, sequenced in a study of blood T cell repertoires in COVID-19. Assay: immunoSEQ multiplex PCR; the TCRdb copy retains only in-frame clones and omits some. The sample has 85,000 to 100,000 clones, around 90% seen once. Sequenced: peripheral blood. The source is a man between 50 and 59 years old with COVID-19, enrolled during active disease.

The chain uses TRBV5-3 and TRBJ1-4; TRBD1 agrees at 7 bases. TRBV5-3 is known as an ORF, though its function is uncertain. This CDR3 has 16 amino acids. With 3 bases clipped from V and 7 bases from J, the junction kept 12 bases outside the gene matches. The CDR3 loop reads CARSWTSGGGFEKLFF. The CDR3 bases are TGTGCCAGAAGCTGGACATCCGGAGGGGGCTTTGAAAAACTGTTTTTT.

For the CDR3, the DNA is TGTGCCTGGAGCCCTGGGCATTCACCCCTCCACTTT. Amino acid sequence: CAWSPGHSPLHF. The chain combines TRBV30 with TRBJ1-6, with unresolved D. Per the germline V gene, CDR1 is GTSNPN and CDR2 is SVGIG (reference sequence). V lost 3 bases and J lost 8, with 8 bases in between. This CDR3 comprises 12 residues.

This clone was counted between two and nine times. The chain recombines TRBV30 with TRBJ1-6; 9 nucleotides agree with TRBD1. Germline CDR1 and CDR2: GTSNPN and SVGIG (reference sequence). Trimming cost V 3 bases and J 4 bases; bases outside gene matches: 4. The CDR3 extends over 15 amino acids. The CDR3: CAWSPGQGYNSPLHF. CDR3 nucleotides: TGTGCCTGGAGCCCTGGACAGGGGTATAATTCACCCCTCCACTTT.

This clone has just one count. The chain employs TRBV6-1 and TRBJ1-1; D perhaps matches TRBD1 (5 bases). The ends were cut back, 2 bases at V and 5 bases at J, with 12 bases in the middle. Germline V gene data show CDR1 as MNHNS and CDR2 as SASEGT. CDR3 length: 14 amino acids. The CDR3 sequence: CASSEQGSGTEAFF. CDR3 DNA sequence: TGTGCCAGCAGTGAACAGGGATCTGGGACTGAAGCTTTCTTT.

The rearrangement joins TRBV5-1 to TRBJ1-1; D gene uncertain. The CDR3 contains 13 residues. The V gene lost 4 bases and the J gene lost 6 bases, with 13 bases spanning the gap. The germline gives CDR1 SGHRS, CDR2 YFSETQ. Written as DNA, the CDR3 is TGCGCCAGCAGCCCAATCTCTGTAGCTGAAGCTTTCTTT. Translating it yields CASSPISVAEAFF.

Concerning this clone itself: The sample contains more than one DNA sequence encoding this CDR3. The chain links TRBV18 to TRBJ1-2, with D unresolved. CDR1 and CDR2 from the germline V gene are KGHSH and LQKENI. V was shortened by 3 bases and J by 4 bases, with 9 bases between the two germline ends. The CDR3 contains 13 residues. DNA for the CDR3: TGTGCCAGCTCACCGGGAGAAAGCTATGGCTACACCTTC. Translated: CASSPGESYGYTF.

The gene calls are TRBV14 and TRBJ2-3, with 10 bases matching TRBD2. With 4 bases clipped from V and 1 base from J, the junction kept 2 bases outside the gene matches. The CDR3 sequence is 15 residues long. Germline assignment: CDR1 SGHDN and CDR2 FVKESK. The CDR3 sequence is CASSLAGGRTDTQYF. In DNA form, the CDR3 reads TGTGCCAGCAGCCTAGCGGGGGGACGCACAGATACGCAGTATTTT.

The chain joins TRBV5-6 to TRBJ2-7, with TRBD2 identical over 8 bases. V lost 5 bases, J lost 4 bases, and 8 bases stayed unmatched. CDR1 and CDR2 (germline): SGHDT, YYEEEE. The CDR3 sequence is 14 residues long. This CDR3 is CASRPGTSPYEQYF. CDR3 sequence (DNA): TGTGCCAGCAGACCCGGGACTAGTCCGTACGAGCAGTACTTC.

The chain links TRBV9 to TRBJ1-3, with a weak D call TRBD1 (6 bases). Germline CDR1 reads SGDLS; CDR2 reads YYNGEE. Trimming removed 0 bases from V and 4 bases from J, with 14 bases in between. This CDR3 comprises 16 residues. CDR3 DNA: TGTGCCAGCAGCGTAGAAGTCAGGGGAGCGGGAAACACCATATATTTT. Residues: CASSVEVRGAGNTIYF.

The chain couples TRBV5-1 to TRBJ1-2; 8 bases match TRBD1. The CDR3 is 17 residues long. Germline V gives CDR1 SGHRS, CDR2 YFSETQ. V lost 2 bases to trimming and J lost 0 bases; unmatched junction nucleotides: 9. The CDR3 sequence: CASSFGQGGSPNYGYTF. CDR3 bases: TGCGCCAGCAGCTTCGGACAGGGTGGGAGCCCTAACTATGGCTACACCTTC.